This TCR beta chain was sequenced during a study of shared clonotypes between healthy human individuals. Regarding the study as a whole: Relative to memory subsets, naive subsets generally showed larger estimated richness.

This clone was recorded only once. The target antigen is unknown. The sample has other DNA sequences that encode this CDR3 too. Assay used: immunoSEQ multiplex PCR; TCRdb lists only in-frame clones, some missing. The table shows around 2,100,000 clones, with about 95% occurring only once. V dropped 4 bases and J dropped 4 bases, with 9 bases sitting between them. Germline CDR1 is SGHNT and CDR2 is YENEEA. The CDR3 covers 13 residues. Naivety among CD8 cells was defined by CD45RO negativity and positive CCR7 selection, thereby excluding terminally differentiated effector memory CD45RA+ cells. The specimen was naive CD8+ T cells sorted from blood. This TCR was recovered from a man aged 18 to 30 in good health. This chain uses TRBV11-3 with TRBJ2-3; the D gene is possibly TRBD1 (5 bases). The CDR3 nucleotides read TGTGCCAGCAGCTCTCAGGGCGCAGATACGCAGTATTTT. Translated: CASSSQGADTQYF.